This TCR beta chain was retrieved from a study of shared clonotypes between healthy human individuals (dated by TCRdb to about 2020). Background for the entire study: Two women and a few men aged 18 to 49 years were included in the cohort. Different laboratories and diverse techniques were used to prepare libraries and sequence TCR repertoires, to increase sequencing depth and limit assay-specific biases. For each donor, CD4 naive and CD4 memory were each given three plates, CD8 naive was given two plates, and CD8 memory was given one plate. Each donor's leukapheresis produced roughly between roughly 0.85 and 9.5 billion PBMCs. To estimate repertoire size and how much clonotype sharing occurs between individuals, the study deeply sequenced the blood TCR repertoires of roughly 5 healthy adults.

Details on this clone: No cognate antigen has been identified for it. There are no base qualities to consult, and no much larger clone falls within one base.

TCR CDR3 regions were amplified from genomic DNA by multiplex PCR using the deep immunoSEQ assay. Extracted genomic DNA from each cell subset was spread evenly across all wells of several immunoSEQ 96-well plates, with each plate serving as a replicate. For sorted subsets, roughly 200 ng of genomic DNA, equivalent to tens of thousands of T cell genomes, went into each replicate PCR. Purified libraries were quantified with a Qubit 3.0 fluorometer, sized on a Bioanalyzer 2100, and re-quantified with the KAPA Library Quantification kit. Each immunoSEQ 96-well plate was sequenced on its own single-read 150-cycle Illumina NextSeq 550 flow cell. The study's own analysis went as follows. The immunoSEQ output contained only junctional sequences without quality scores, so filtering could not match that applied to full-length reads. Sequences were annotated with PyIR, a Python wrapper for IgBLAST v1.9, using IMGT germline references to assign V/J genes and CDR3. Reads with weak V/J assignments (E-value above 1e-6), missing CDR3, stop codons, out-of-frame junctions, or ambiguous translated residues were removed. A V3J clonotype was defined by an identical inferred V gene, J gene, and CDR3 amino acid sequence. The percentage overlap between two repertoires was calculated by dividing the number of shared unique clonotypes by the size of the smaller repertoire. Three approaches were used to assess repertoire richness: RTK rarefaction, the Chao1 estimator, and Recon v2.1 estimates of unobserved clonotypes. Generation probabilities for all TCRbeta clonotypes obtained by the gDNA method from four donors were computed using OLGA. This immuneACCESS table, as held by TCRdb, lists in-frame sequences with V and J called but not all clones. Of the missing ones, under half trace to an unresolved V gene in checked studies; the others have no known cause. The V and J calls and clone size are taken from that table; D and trimming were inferred from the DNA. This sample lists about 2 million clones; about 95% were detected once. 1% to 1.5% of the sample rests with the top ten.

CD8 naive samples were obtained by positive selection for CCR7 among CD45RO-negative cells, yielding a CD45RA+CCR7+ population from which TemRA cells were excluded. Donors were healthy HIV-negative adults with no recently reported acute infections or vaccinations. Every donor was a Caucasian adult residing in Nashville, Tennessee, USA. Blood was obtained by leukapheresis, after which PBMCs were separated by Ficoll-Histopaque density gradient centrifugation and cryopreserved in liquid nitrogen vapor phase. Purity and quantity of every magnetically sorted T cell population were checked by analytical flow cytometry. From each sorted fraction, genomic DNA was isolated and quantified by UV absorbance on a Nanodrop 2000c. Beyond this particular receptor, the publication reports: Pairwise subsampling indicated that sequencing depth was expected to affect the degree of clonotype sharing among donors. Across a few donors, around 5% of naive CD4, roughly 3.4% of naive CD8, around 2.5% of memory CD4, and 0.4% of memory CD8 clonotypes were shared. Estimated clonotype richness was generally larger for naive than for memory subsets. Clonotypes shared by all four sorted-subset donors showed higher generation probabilities than non-shared clonotypes. Sampling was restricted to blood, and TCR repertoires in tissues likely differ from the TCR repertoires found in blood. Even with the large sequencing depth, rarefaction of the sorted-subset datasets indicated that sequencing was incomplete. The genetic and exposure-history diversity represented was limited by the small number of donors.

There are 18 amino acids in the CDR3, from cysteine to phenylalanine inclusive. CDR3 DNA is the only sequence kept; it has 54 bases, read in frame from the first base. Trimming costs V 2 bases and J 6 bases, and their ends lie 20 bases apart. CDR1 MGHRA and CDR2 YSYEKL were looked up in the germline V gene. The sample consisted of naive CD8+ T cells sorted from blood. The cell subset or site label of this sample denotes: CD45RA+CCR7+. In this chain, TRBV4-1 is recombined with TRBJ1-6, with the D gene not clear enough to name. The TCR comes from a man aged 18 to 35 in good health. The nucleotide sequence is given as TGCGCCAGCAGCCAATCGCCCAGTTTCGAAACTTCTAATTCACCCCTCCACTTT. It codes for CASSQSPSFETSNSPLHF.